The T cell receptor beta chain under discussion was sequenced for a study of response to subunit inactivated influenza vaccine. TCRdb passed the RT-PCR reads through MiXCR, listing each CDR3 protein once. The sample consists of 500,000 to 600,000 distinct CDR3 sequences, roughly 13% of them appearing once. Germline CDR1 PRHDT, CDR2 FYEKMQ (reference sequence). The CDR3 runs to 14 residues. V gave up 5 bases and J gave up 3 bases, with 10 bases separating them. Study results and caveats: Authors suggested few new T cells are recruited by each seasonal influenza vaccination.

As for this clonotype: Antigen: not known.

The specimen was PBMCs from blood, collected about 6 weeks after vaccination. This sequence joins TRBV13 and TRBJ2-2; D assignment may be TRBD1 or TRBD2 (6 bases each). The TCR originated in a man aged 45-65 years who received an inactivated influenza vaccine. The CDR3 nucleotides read TGTGCCAGCAGCCGGGGGCGATACACCGGGGAGCTGTTTTTT. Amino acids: CASSRGRYTGELFF.